The clone carrying this T cell receptor (beta chain) was observed a handful of times. The antigen is undetermined. The protocol was immunoSEQ multiplex PCR, while the TCRdb copy is restricted to in-frame clones and leaves out a portion. Here the sample spans tens of thousands of clones, roughly 75% being singletons. Germline CDR1 and CDR2: SGHDT and YYEEEE. The V end was cut by 0 bases, the J end by 4 bases, with 2 bases between. The CDR3 consists of 12 residues. These data belong to a study of T cells in localized non-small cell lung cancer. General study findings and limits: Tumor trailed uninvolved adjacent lung in T cell clonality, which peaked there. A denser population of T cells in blood accompanied longer overall survival.

The chain couples TRBV5-6 to TRBJ1-5, with D hard to call. The sequencing used PBMCs, collected before any cancer treatment. This clonotype originated in a man between 40 and 70 years old with stage II squamous cell lung carcinoma. CDR3 DNA: TGTGCCAGCAGCTTGGGGAATCAGCCCCAGCATTTT. Translation gives CASSLGNQPQHF.